The clone carrying this T cell receptor beta chain was counted many times. This specimen belongs to a study of T cells in Graves' hyperthyroidism and ophthalmopathy. The germline CDR1 and CDR2 sequences are SGHNT and YENEEA. This CDR3 has 12 amino acids. V was clipped by 0 bases and J by 6 bases, with 6 bases between them. It was RNA transcripts that yielded the amplified TCR beta CDR3 regions. A set of HTBI primers served as the primers for a first-round RT-PCR of the TCR CDR3. In TCRdb, the multiplex PCR reads were re-called with MiXCR into one record per CDR3 protein. The sample has more than 600,000 distinct CDR3 sequences, over 15% seen once.

The chain couples TRBV11-3 to TRBJ2-7; D call uncertain. The sequenced sample was blood. The sequence came from a man aged 18 to 30 with Graves' hyperthyroidism. CDR3 coding DNA: TGTGCCAGCAGCTTAGATCGCGGCGAGCAGTACTTC. It translates to CASSLDRGEQYF.